A selection of T cell receptor beta chains follows, all from one sample in a study of blood T cell repertoires in COVID-19. The repertoire was sequenced with immunoSEQ multiplex PCR; TCRdb's copy has only in-frame clones and lacks some. Here the sample spans about 62,000 clones, 80% to 90% being singletons. The sequencing sample was made of peripheral blood. All receptors derive from a woman in her fifties or sixties with COVID-19, enrolled during active disease. The CDR3 runs from the conserved cysteine through the conserved F or W. D genes are given only for firm matches. Rows give clone size only sometimes, using once, few, many, or a class for an expanded clone.

TRBJ1-6	NA	TRBV5-5	NA	TGTGCCAGCAGCTTGGTCCAGAGGAATTCACCCCTCCACTTT	CASSLVQRNSPLHF
TRBJ2-1	NA	TRBV30	NA	TGTGCCTGGAGTGAGCAGGCCTTTTACAATGAGCAGTTCTTC	CAWSEQAFYNEQFF
TRBJ1-1	NA	TRBV12-5	NA	TGTGCTAGTGGTTCCCCACAGGGTCCTGAAGCTTTCTTT	CASGSPQGPEAFF
TRBJ2-7	NA	TRBV18	NA	TGTGCCAGCTCACCACGGGGCCTGCCGTCCTCCTACGAGCAGTACTTC	CASSPRGLPSSYEQYF
TRBJ2-1	NA	TRBV7-8	once	TGTGCCAGCAGCTTAGATCCCCTTCGACGGGCGCAGGGGCAGTTCTTC	CASSLDPLRRAQGQFF
TRBJ2-7	NA	TRBV5-1	few	TGCGCCAGCAGCTTCACCGTGCCGGGACTGTTTACCTACGAGCAGTACTTC	CASSFTVPGLFTYEQYF
TRBJ2-7	NA	TRBV20-1	NA	TGCAGTGCTGGGCCGGTGGGCGAGCAGTACTTC	CSAGPVGEQYF
TRBJ2-7	NA	TRBV27	NA	TGTGCCAGCAGTTTCGCCACACAGGGAGCTTCCTACGAGCAGTACTTC	CASSFATQGASYEQYF
TRBJ2-5	NA	TRBV19	NA	TGTGCCAGTAGTAAGAACAGAGAAGAGACCCAGTACTTC	CASSKNREETQYF
TRBJ1-3	NA	TRBV6-5	NA	TGTGCCAGCAGTTACTCTCGTGGAAACACCATATATTTT	CASSYSRGNTIYF
TRBJ1-2	NA	TRBV28	NA	TGTGCCAGCCTACAGGGTTTCAACTATGGCTACACCTTC	CASLQGFNYGYTF
TRBJ2-7	TRBD1	TRBV5-4	NA	TGTGCCAGCAGCTTCGGACAGGGTAGCTCCTACGAGCAGTACTTC	CASSFGQGSSYEQYF
TRBJ1-6	TRBD1	TRBV9	NA	TGTGCCAGCAGCGTAGCCGGGACAGGGGATTCACCCCTCCACTTT	CASSVAGTGDSPLHF
TRBJ2-1	NA	TRBV27	once	TGTGCCAGCAGTTCCCGGGACTCCGCTTTCAACAGAGAGCAGTTCTTC	CASSSRDSAFNREQFF
TRBJ1-4	NA	TRBV19	NA	TGTGCCAGTAGTATCTGGGGGGACAATGAAAAACTGTTTTTT	CASSIWGDNEKLFF
TRBJ1-5	NA	TRBV7-2	NA	TGTGCCAGCAGCTTAGACAGTTATAGCAATCAGCCCCAGCATTTT	CASSLDSYSNQPQHF
TRBJ2-5	TRBD1	TRBV29-1	NA	TGCAGCGTTGCGGGACAGCAAGAGACCCAGTACTTC	CSVAGQQETQYF
TRBJ1-1	NA	TRBV7-7	NA	TGTGCTGTCGGGGGGGGGATCACTGAAGCTTTCTTT	CAVGGGITEAFF
TRBJ2-3	NA	TRBV21-1	NA	TGTGCCAGCAGCAAAGCTCGCGGGAGACCAGGTACGCAGTATTTT	CASSKARGRPGTQYF
TRBJ2-7	NA	TRBV4-2	NA	TGTGCCAGCAGCCAAGATTCGAACTTGCCGTCGGAGCAGTACTTC	CASSQDSNLPSEQYF
TRBJ2-2	NA	TRBV4-1	NA	TGCGCCAGCAACCGAGGGCCATGGACCGGGGAGCTGTTTTTT	CASNRGPWTGELFF
TRBJ1-5	TRBD1	TRBV9	NA	TGTGCCAGCAGCGTACAGGGGGCGCGGAATCAGCCCCAGCATTTT	CASSVQGARNQPQHF
TRBJ1-1	NA	TRBV7-9	NA	TGTGCCAGCAGCTTAGGTCCCGGTGAAGCTTTCTTT	CASSLGPGEAFF
TRBJ1-4	NA	TRBV5-6	NA	TGTGCCAGCAGCAATACAGGGTCAACTAATGAAAAACTGTTTTTT	CASSNTGSTNEKLFF
TRBJ1-5	NA	TRBV6-5	NA	TGTGCCAGCAGTCCCCGGGGGTATAGCAATCAGCCCCAGCATTTT	CASSPRGYSNQPQHF
TRBJ1-4	NA	TRBV15	NA	TGTGCCACCAGCAGCGTCATAACTGCAACTAATGAAAAACTGTTTTTT	CATSSVITATNEKLFF
TRBJ2-7	NA	TRBV4-3	NA	TGCGCCAGCAGCCAAGAAGAGACAGGCTACTACGAGCAGTACTTC	CASSQEETGYYEQYF
TRBJ2-1	TRBD2	TRBV9	NA	TGTGCCAGCAGCACCCAGCGGGAGAGGTCCTACAATGAGCAGTTCTTC	CASSTQRERSYNEQFF
TRBJ1-3	NA	TRBV3-1/TRBV3-2	NA	TGTGCCAGCAGCCAAGTAGCCTTCTCTGGAAACACCATATATTTT	CASSQVAFSGNTIYF
TRBJ2-7	NA	TRBV27	NA	TGTGCCAGCAGTTTATCTCCTAGCCCCTACGAGCAGTACTTC	CASSLSPSPYEQYF
TRBJ2-7	NA	TRBV4-3	NA	TGCGCCAGCAGCCAAGCCTTTAGTGGGAGCTACGAGCAGTACTTC	CASSQAFSGSYEQYF
TRBJ1-2	NA	TRBV6-2/TRBV6-3	NA	TGTGCCAGCAGTTACACTTCCTATGGCTACACCTTC	CASSYTSYGYTF
TRBJ1-1	TRBD1	TRBV19	NA	TGTGCCAGTAGTATCAACCAGGGGGCGGCCACTGAAGCTTTCTTT	CASSINQGAATEAFF
TRBJ1-1	NA	TRBV20-1	NA	TGCAGTGCTAGAGGGGCCACTGAAGCTTTCTTT	CSARGATEAFF
TRBJ2-7	NA	TRBV6-2/TRBV6-3	NA	TGTGCCAGCAGTCCCGTCCGGAGGGCCATCTCCTACGAGCAGTACTTC	CASSPVRRAISYEQYF
TRBJ2-7	NA	TRBV6-4	NA	TGTGCCAGCAGAAAAACAGGGTATTCCTACGAGCAGTACTTC	CASRKTGYSYEQYF
TRBJ2-5	NA	TRBV6-5	NA	TGTGCCAGCAGTCAAACCGGGACACCGAAAGAGACCCAGTACTTC	CASSQTGTPKETQYF
TRBJ1-1	TRBD1	TRBV5-1	NA	TGCGCCAGCAGCGGATTACAGGGGCGAAACACTGAAGCTTTCTTT	CASSGLQGRNTEAFF
TRBJ1-3	TRBD1	TRBV28	NA	TGTGCCAGCAGTCTAATACAGGGGAGAGGGGGAAACACCATATATTTT	CASSLIQGRGGNTIYF
TRBJ1-5	NA	TRBV27	NA	TGTGCCAGCAGTTTACAGGGGATGGGGCCCCAGCATTTT	CASSLQGMGPQHF
TRBJ1-5	NA	TRBV24-1	NA	TGTGCCACCAGCCCTAGTCGGGGGGGCAATCAGCCCCAGCATTTT	CATSPSRGGNQPQHF
TRBJ2-6	NA	TRBV5-1	NA	TGCGCCAGCAGCTTGGCACAGGACCCCTCTGGGGCCAACGTCCTGACTTTC	CASSLAQDPSGANVLTF
TRBJ1-2	TRBD1	TRBV6-2/TRBV6-3	NA	TGTGCCAGCAGTTACGCGGGACAGGGGACCTATGGCTACACCTTC	CASSYAGQGTYGYTF
TRBJ2-1	NA	TRBV6-5	NA	TGTGCCAGCAGTTACCCCCCCCGGGGAGGCCCCAATGAGCAGTTCTTC	CASSYPPRGGPNEQFF
TRBJ2-2	TRBD1	TRBV30	NA	TGTGCCTGGAGAGGCCAGGGGGTCCCCGCGAACACCGGGGAGCTGTTTTTT	CAWRGQGVPANTGELFF
TRBJ2-1	NA	TRBV30	NA	TGTGCCTGGAGTGTTGGACTATCCAATGAGCAGTTCTTC	CAWSVGLSNEQFF
TRBJ2-1	NA	TRBV10-3	NA	TGTGCCACCGGCGGCGGATACAATGAGCAGTTCTTC	CATGGGYNEQFF
TRBJ2-7	NA	TRBV4-1	NA	TGCGCCAGCAGCCTAAGTCAGGGTTCGGGTTACGAGCAGTACTTC	CASSLSQGSGYEQYF
TRBJ1-4	TRBD1	TRBV7-2	few	TGTGCCAGCATGGAGGGACAGGGGAGGGAAAAACTGTTTTTT	CASMEGQGREKLFF
TRBJ2-1	NA	TRBV3-1/TRBV3-2	NA	TGTGCCAGCAGCCAAGATAGAGGTACGAGGTACAATGAGCAGTTCTTC	CASSQDRGTRYNEQFF
TRBJ2-3	NA	TRBV19	NA	TGTGCCAGTAGTGATACTAGCACAGATACGCAGTATTTT	CASSDTSTDTQYF
TRBJ2-1	TRBD2	TRBV7-3	NA	TGTGCCAGCAGCCGGGGACTAGCGGGAAACAATGAGCAGTTCTTC	CASSRGLAGNNEQFF
TRBJ1-4	TRBD1	TRBV4-1	few	TGCGCCAGCAGCCAGAACAGGGGTGCAACTAATGAAAAACTGTTTTTT	CASSQNRGATNEKLFF